This T cell receptor beta chain was retrieved from a study of T cells in Graves' hyperthyroidism and ophthalmopathy. The table lists this clonotype with a few counts. The source material, RNA transcripts, was used to amplify TCR beta CDR3 regions. First-round RT-PCR with HTBI primers amplified the TCR CDR3 region. TCRdb re-analysed the multiplex PCR reads in MiXCR, keeping a single row per CDR3 protein. The sample includes under 350,000 distinct CDR3 sequences, approximately 22% of them seen just once. CDR1 and CDR2 (germline): DFQATT, SNEGSKA (reference sequence). The V gene end was trimmed by 4 bases and the J gene end by 6 bases; junction bases not matched to a gene: 2. CDR3 length: 11 residues.

What was sequenced was blood. The chain has TRBV20-1 and TRBJ1-2; TRBD1 matches 7 bases. The sequence was collected from a woman aged 50 to 60 with Graves' hyperthyroidism. CDR3 nucleotides: TGCAGTGCTAACAGGGGCGATGGCTACACCTTC. Translated: CSANRGDGYTF.